This entry lists 31 T cell receptor beta chains sequenced from one sample in a study of blood T cell repertoires in COVID-19. Profiled with immunoSEQ multiplex PCR; TCRdb holds only in-frame clones, not every one. The data contain hundreds of thousands of clones, 70% to 90% of them seen just once; the ten biggest clones take up about 1%. The material sequenced was PBMCs or T cells enriched from blood (not recorded which). These receptor sequences come from a woman aged 25 to 45 who had recovered from COVID-19.

V is TRBV19 and J is TRBJ1-5; TRBD1 agrees at 7 bases. This CDR3 has 13 residues. The V gene end was trimmed by 8 bases and the J gene end by 11 bases; junction bases not matched to a gene: 12. Germline lookup yields CDR1 LNHDA and CDR2 SQIVND (reference sequence). The CDR3 spells CASSGQPVEAQHF. In DNA, the CDR3 is TGTGCCAGTTCGGGACAGCCGGTCGAGGCCCAGCATTTT.

The rearrangement uses TRBV19 and TRBJ1-5; maybe TRBD1 (5 bases). This CDR3 has 16 residues. Germline V gives CDR1 LNHDA, CDR2 SQIVND (reference sequence). The V end lost 3 bases, the J end lost 4 bases, and 16 bases lay between the germline ends. CDR3 sequence (DNA): TGTGCCAGTAGTATGCGGGGGAACTCGAAAAATCAGCCCCAGCATTTT. It specifies CASSMRGNSKNQPQHF.

V usage is TRBV30 and J usage is TRBJ1-3, with a possible D match to TRBD1 (6 bases). V lost 0 bases and J lost 2, with 11 bases in between. Germline CDR1 GTSNPN, CDR2 SVGIG (reference sequence). The CDR3 totals 15 residues. This chain's CDR3 is CAWSVTAGAGNTIYF. The CDR3 DNA reads as TGTGCCTGGAGTGTAACAGCAGGGGCTGGAAACACCATATATTTT.

The chain uses TRBV29-1 and TRBJ2-7; 8 bases map to TRBD1. The V gene end was trimmed by 4 bases and the J gene end by 2 bases; junction bases not matched to a gene: 10. The V gene's germline CDR1 is SQVTM and CDR2 ANQGSEA. The CDR3 is made up of 15 amino acids. CDR3 in amino acids: CSVVTQTGDPYEQYF. DNA for the CDR3: TGCAGCGTTGTAACTCAGACAGGGGATCCCTACGAGCAGTACTTC.

This chain uses TRBV19 with TRBJ1-5; D ambiguous. The CDR3 runs 14 residues. Deletions cut 3 bases from V and 5 bases from J, with 11 bases between. From germline, CDR1 is LNHDA and CDR2 SQIVND (reference sequence). The CDR3 here is CASSIRSGYQPQHF. CDR3 DNA sequence: TGTGCCAGTAGTATTCGTTCAGGTTATCAGCCCCAGCATTTT.

This sequence joins TRBV5-1 and TRBJ1-1; possibly TRBD1 for D (6 bases). The CDR3 consists of 14 residues. Germline V gene sequence: CDR1 SGHRS, CDR2 YFSETQ. The V and J ends lost 6 bases and 5 bases respectively, with 17 bases between them. In DNA, the CDR3 is TGCGCCAGCACCACGGGAGGGGGGACTACTGAAGCTTTCTTT. Encoded protein: CASTTGGGTTEAFF.

The chain carries TRBV10-3 and TRBJ1-2; 8 nucleotides match TRBD1. CDR3 length: 12 residues. CDR1 and CDR2 (germline): ENHRY, SYGVKD. J was trimmed by 1 base and V by 11 bases; bases with no gene match: 3. The CDR3, as DNA: TGTGCCGCCGGACAGGGTAACTATGGCTACACCTTC. Translating it yields CAAGQGNYGYTF.

The chain joins TRBV28 to TRBJ1-2; D remains ambiguous. The CDR3 totals 14 residues. In germline, CDR1 is MDHEN, CDR2 SYDVKM. The germline V and J ends were trimmed by 2 bases and 2 bases, with 9 bases remaining between them. The CDR3, as DNA: TGTGCCAGCAGTTTAGGCGGAGTGAACTATGGCTACACCTTC. It translates to CASSLGGVNYGYTF.

For the CDR3, the DNA is TGTGCCAGCACTGGTGTGGGGAGGGGTAGTAGCGCAGGGAAGGACGGCTACACCTTC. Amino acids: CASTGVGRGSSAGKDGYTF. The chain uses TRBV28 and TRBJ1-2; maybe TRBD1 (5 bases). Trimming removed 7 bases at V and 8 bases at J, with 35 bases between. Germline CDR1 and CDR2: MDHEN and SYDVKM. This CDR3 contains 19 residues.

The chain employs TRBV19 and TRBJ1-5; 10 nucleotides agree with TRBD1. V was pared by 0 bases and J by 7 bases, with 3 bases of the junction left unmatched. Germline lookup yields CDR1 LNHDA and CDR2 SQIVND (reference sequence). The CDR3 extends over 15 amino acids. CDR3: CASSIDPTGGQPQHF. DNA for the CDR3: TGTGCCAGTAGTATAGACCCGACAGGGGGCCAGCCCCAGCATTTT.

The rearrangement uses TRBV2 and TRBJ2-2; 7 bases are shared with TRBD1. V lost 11 bases and J lost 0; bases outside the gene matches: 6. CDR1 and CDR2 from the germline V gene are SNHLY and FYNNEI. This CDR3 is 14 amino acids long. CDR3 loop: CARRDSANTGELFF. The DNA of the CDR3 is TGTGCCCGCCGGGACAGCGCGAACACCGGGGAGCTGTTTTTT.

The chain links TRBV4-2 to TRBJ2-1; 7 bases match TRBD2. V dropped 3 bases and J dropped 6; count of bases not matched to a gene: 11. CDR1 is LGHNA, CDR2 YNFKEQ, per germline. The CDR3 is 16 residues long. The CDR3 reads CASSHLLAETINEQFF. CDR3 coding DNA: TGTGCCAGCAGCCACCTTCTAGCGGAGACTATCAATGAGCAGTTCTTC.

In its sample, this clone was seen once. This rearrangement joins TRBV28 to TRBJ1-2; TRBD1 matches at 8 bases. From germline, CDR1 is MDHEN and CDR2 SYDVKM. This CDR3 has 18 amino acids. The V and J ends lost 3 bases and 2 bases, in that order; junction bases with no gene match: 14. The CDR3 here is CASSFPGQGLGLNYGYTF. The CDR3 coding sequence is TGTGCCAGCAGTTTCCCCGGACAGGGTTTGGGTCTCAACTATGGCTACACCTTC.

The chain joins TRBV9 to TRBJ2-2; 11 bases agree with TRBD1. Germline V gene lookup returns CDR1 SGDLS and CDR2 YYNGEE. V lost 0 bases to trimming and J lost 4 bases; unmatched junction nucleotides: 11. CDR3 length: 19 amino acids. CDR3 in amino acids: CASSVVSVPGQGATGELFF. Written as DNA, the CDR3 is TGTGCCAGCAGCGTAGTATCAGTACCAGGACAGGGGGCCACCGGGGAGCTGTTTTTT. The variable domain in full, completed from reference TRBV9 and TRBJ2-2, reads DSGVTQTPKHLITATGQRVTLRCSPRSGDLSVYWYQQSLDQGLQFLIQYYNGEERAKGNILERFSAQQFPDLHSELNLSSLELGDSALYFCASSVVSVPGQGATGELFFGEGSRLTVL.

The chain uses TRBV2 and TRBJ1-1, with D perhaps matching TRBD1 (6 bases). The CDR3 has 11 amino acids. CDR1 is SNHLY, CDR2 FYNNEI, per germline. V was trimmed by 7 bases and J by 12 bases, leaving 15 bases between them. Here the CDR3 DNA reads TGTGCCAGCAACCGGCCGGACAGAACTTTCTTT. It codes for CASNRPDRTFF.

CDR3 sequence reads: CASRTDNSPLHF. CDR3 coding DNA: TGTGCCAGCAGAACAGATAATTCACCCCTCCACTTT. The chain carries TRBV7-2 and TRBJ1-6; D unresolved. The CDR3 is 12 amino acids. V was shortened by 6 bases and J by 5 bases, with 5 bases between the two germline ends. Looked up from germline, CDR1 is SGHTA and CDR2 is FQGNSA.

The CDR3 DNA reads TGTGCAAGTCGCTTACCGGACAGGGCTGAAGCTTTCTTT. Its protein product is CASRLPDRAEAFF. J is TRBJ1-1 and V is TRBV12-2; the D call TRBD1 from the table was never checked on the DNA. TRBV12-2 is annotated as a pseudogene. The CDR3 length is 13 residues.

Notes on this clone: The sample contains more than one DNA sequence encoding this CDR3. CDR3 protein: CASSPGQGRYEQYF. The CDR3 bases are TGTGCCAGCAGTCCGGGACAGGGTCGCTACGAGCAGTACTTC. The rearrangement uses TRBV5-4 and TRBJ2-7, with 9 bases lining up with TRBD1. Germline loops: CDR1 SGHNT, CDR2 YYREEE (reference sequence). The CDR3 is made up of 14 amino acids. The V and J ends lost 5 bases and 3 bases, in that order; junction bases with no gene match: 6.

The V gene is TRBV5-1, the J gene TRBJ1-2, with 8 bases lining up with TRBD1. This CDR3 region has 12 residues. The V and J ends lost 7 bases and 4 bases, in that order; junction bases with no gene match: 3. CDR1 and CDR2 from the germline V gene are SGHRS and YFSETQ. CDR3 nucleotide sequence: TGCGCCAGCGGACAGGGCCTCTATGGCTACACCTTC. Its translation: CASGQGLYGYTF.

V and J are TRBV7-2 and TRBJ1-2, with D unclear. Looked up from germline, CDR1 is SGHTA and CDR2 is FQGNSA. This CDR3 is built from 12 residues. The V and J ends lost 4 bases and 7 bases respectively, with 10 bases between them. The CDR3 sequence: CASSYTNSGYTF. CDR3 sequence (DNA): TGTGCCAGCAGCTATACCAACAGTGGCTACACCTTC.

The chain is built from TRBV15 and TRBJ2-7; 7 bases agree with TRBD1. Trimming removed 5 bases from V and 1 base from J; junction bases left unmatched: 2. Germline loops: CDR1 LNHNV, CDR2 YYDKDF (reference sequence). CDR3 length: 13 amino acids. The CDR3 is CATSRRGSYEQYF. CDR3 sequence (DNA): TGTGCCACCAGCCGCAGGGGGTCCTACGAGCAGTACTTC.

The chain carries TRBV2 and TRBJ1-1; 7 bases align to TRBD1. Trimming removed 8 bases from V and 7 bases from J; junction bases left unmatched: 10. Per the germline V gene, CDR1 is SNHLY and CDR2 is FYNNEI. The CDR3 has 13 amino acids. CDR3 protein: CASSWTGLNEAFF. The CDR3 nucleotides read TGTGCCAGCTCCTGGACAGGACTAAATGAAGCTTTCTTT.

This chain joins TRBV3-1 (or the pseudogene TRBV3-2) and TRBJ2-1, with 8 bases matching TRBD2. CDR1 and CDR2 (germline): LGHDT, YNNKEL (reference sequence). With 0 bases clipped from V and 5 bases from J, the junction kept 3 bases outside the gene matches. CDR3 length: 15 amino acids. The CDR3 sequence: CASSQDRGGHNEQFF. The DNA of the CDR3 is TGTGCCAGCAGCCAAGACCGGGGGGGGCACAATGAGCAGTTCTTC.

The rearrangement links TRBV28 to TRBJ1-6, with 8 positions matching TRBD1. The CDR3 sequence is 15 residues long. Germline lookup yields CDR1 MDHEN and CDR2 SYDVKM. With 1 base clipped from V and 7 bases from J, the junction kept 3 bases outside the gene matches. The CDR3 reads CASSLSTGENSPLHF. The CDR3 bases are TGTGCCAGCAGTTTATCGACAGGGGAAAATTCACCCCTCCACTTT.

The rearrangement joins TRBV2 to TRBJ2-7; D might be TRBD1 (6 bases). CDR1 and CDR2 (germline): SNHLY, FYNNEI. The CDR3 length is 12 residues. Trimming stripped 5 bases from V and 3 bases from J, with 8 bases between. The CDR3 bases are TGTGCCAGCAGTCCACAGGGCTACGAGCAGTACTTC. It translates to CASSPQGYEQYF.

The CDR3 reads CASSQDLSIFPNYGYTF. In nucleotides, the CDR3 is TGTGCCAGCAGCCAAGATCTCAGTATCTTCCCTAACTATGGCTACACCTTC. The rearrangement uses TRBV14 and TRBJ1-2; D unclear. Germline V gives CDR1 SGHDN, CDR2 FVKESK. The length of the CDR3 is 17 residues. V lost 0 bases and J 0 bases, leaving 14 bases between the germline ends.

The genes are TRBV12-3 or TRBV12-4 and TRBJ1-2; no firm D call. V was pared by 3 bases and J by 5 bases, with 7 bases between. The CDR3 is 12 amino acids. As DNA, the CDR3 is TGTGCCAGCAGTTTGGCGGGGTATGGCTACACCTTC. It specifies CASSLAGYGYTF.

The chain employs TRBV5-5 and TRBJ1-2; 9 bases map to TRBD1. Germline-derived CDR1 and CDR2 are SGHKS and YYEKEE (reference sequence). V gave up 4 bases and J gave up 5 bases; unmatched junction bases: 9. This CDR3 contains 15 residues. CDR3: CASSRRQGDPYGYTF. The CDR3 nucleotides are TGTGCCAGCAGCCGCCGACAGGGGGACCCGTATGGCTACACCTTC.

The chain carries TRBV5-4 and TRBJ2-3, with 11 bases lining up with TRBD2. The CDR3 is made up of 15 amino acids. Germline-derived CDR1 and CDR2 are SGHNT and YYREEE (reference sequence). Germline trimming cut 4 bases from V and 3 bases from J; bases unmatched to any gene: 4. The CDR3 coding sequence is TGTGCCAGCAGCCTTGCTAGCGGGGGGACAGATACGCAGTATTTT. Translated, it gives CASSLASGGTDTQYF.

This clone was detected only once. V gene TRBV13 combines with J gene TRBJ1-1, with TRBD1 matching over 8 bases. V lost 4 bases to trimming and J lost 4 bases; unmatched junction nucleotides: 8. Germline lookup yields CDR1 PRHDT and CDR2 FYEKMQ (reference sequence). This CDR3 has 15 amino acids. The CDR3 DNA reads TGTGCCAGCAGCTCGCAGGGGGCGCTCGCCACTGAAGCTTTCTTT. As protein: CASSSQGALATEAFF.

The rearrangement links TRBV20-1 to TRBJ1-2, with a possible D match to TRBD1 (5 bases). Deletions cut 3 bases from V and 7 bases from J, with 15 bases between. The CDR3 is 13 residues long. From germline, CDR1 is DFQATT and CDR2 SNEGSKA (reference sequence). As DNA, the CDR3 is TGCAGTGCTAGTCCTCAGGGAAGGGGTGGCTACACCTTC. This gives the protein CSASPQGRGGYTF.